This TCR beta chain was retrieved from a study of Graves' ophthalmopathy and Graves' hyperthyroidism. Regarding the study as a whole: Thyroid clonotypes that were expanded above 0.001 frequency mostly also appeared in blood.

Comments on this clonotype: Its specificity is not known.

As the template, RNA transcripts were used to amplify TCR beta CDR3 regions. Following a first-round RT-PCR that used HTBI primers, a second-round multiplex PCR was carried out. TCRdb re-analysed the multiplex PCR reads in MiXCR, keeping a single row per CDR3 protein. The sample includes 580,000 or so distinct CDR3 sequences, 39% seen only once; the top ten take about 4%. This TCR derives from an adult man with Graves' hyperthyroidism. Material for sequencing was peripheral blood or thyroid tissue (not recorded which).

This CDR3 is CAIGGVEQYF. CDR3 coding DNA: TGTGCCATTGGGGGGGTCGAGCAGTACTTC. The chain links TRBV15 to TRBJ2-7; TRBD2 aligns across 7 bases. V shed 10 bases, J shed 6 bases, and the junction held 3 bases outside the gene matches. The CDR3 covers 10 residues. Per the germline V gene, CDR1 is LNHNV and CDR2 is YYDKDF (reference sequence).